A selection of T cell receptor beta chains follows, all from one sample in a study of neurological immune-mediated disorders. TCRdb reprocessed the 5' RACE reads with MiXCR, giving one entry per CDR3 protein. The top ten clones hold roughly 2% of a sample with around 53,000 distinct CDR3 sequences, roughly 8.8% of them seen once. Sequencing used PBMCs. These receptor sequences come from a woman in her thirties or forties in good health. Each CDR3 is given with its conserved first and last residue. D genes are given only for firm matches. Clone size is shown for a subset of rows, as once, few, many or a class of expanded clone.

TRBJ2-3 NA NA TRBV4-3 CASRGLKDTQYF TGCGCCAGCAGGGGACTGAAAGATACGCAGTATTTT
TRBJ1-5 NA TRBD1 TRBV6-2/TRBV6-3 CASSLQGAGGNQPQHF TGTGCCAGCAGTCTACAGGGGGCCGGTGGCAATCAGCCCCAGCATTTT
TRBJ1-5 many NA TRBV20-1 CSARGSTYSNQPQHF TGCAGTGCTAGAGGGTCTACTTATAGCAATCAGCCCCAGCATTTT
TRBJ2-1 many TRBD2 TRBV20-1 CSVLGLGLLSSYNEQFF TGCAGTGTTCTGGGACTAGGGTTACTCAGCTCCTACAATGAGCAGTTCTTC
TRBJ1-2 many TRBD1 TRBV20-1 CSARDPRGVGYTF TGCAGTGCTAGAGATCCCAGGGGGGTAGGCTACACCTTC
TRBJ1-3 many NA TRBV5-5 CASSLATLRDSGNTIYF TGTGCCAGCAGCTTGGCCACCCTTCGAGACTCTGGAAACACCATATATTTT
TRBJ2-5 many TRBD1 TRBV9 CASSAKGQGLGETQYF TGTGCCAGCAGCGCGAAGGGACAGGGTTTGGGGGAGACCCAGTACTTC
TRBJ2-1 NA NA TRBV5-1 CAGSLVPRRDNEQFF TGCGCAGGCAGCTTGGTGCCTAGACGAGACAATGAGCAGTTCTTC
TRBJ2-3 many NA TRBV7-8 CASSFPATDTQYF TGTGCCAGCAGCTTTCCCGCTACAGATACGCAGTATTTT
TRBJ2-1 many TRBD2 TRBV7-2 CASSLLAGVRNEQFF TGTGCCAGCAGCCTACTAGCGGGAGTTCGCAATGAGCAGTTCTTC
TRBJ1-2 few TRBD1 TRBV6-2/TRBV6-3 CASNRGTAIYGYTF TGTGCCAGCAATCGGGGGACAGCTATCTATGGCTACACCTTC
TRBJ1-5 NA TRBD1 TRBV20-1 CSASLGQGANQPQHF TGCAGTGCTTCTCTAGGACAGGGGGCAAATCAGCCCCAGCATTTT
TRBJ1-2 many NA TRBV7-2 CASSLEGTYGYTF TGTGCCAGCAGCTTAGAGGGTACCTATGGCTACACCTTC
TRBJ2-1 many TRBD2 TRBV2 CASSENGLAGGDEQFF TGTGCCAGCAGTGAAAACGGCCTAGCGGGGGGCGATGAGCAGTTCTTC
TRBJ1-2 many NA TRBV3-1 CASSQGQLYGYTF TGTGCCAGCAGCCAAGGACAGCTCTATGGCTACACCTTC
TRBJ1-2 many TRBD1 TRBV20-1 CSARDWANQGADPNYGYTF TGCAGTGCTAGAGATTGGGCAAATCAGGGGGCCGATCCTAACTATGGCTACACCTTC
TRBJ2-2 medium-sized NA TRBV4-3 CASSQTRILSGELFF TGCGCCAGCAGCCAGACTAGAATCCTGTCGGGGGAGCTGTTTTTT
TRBJ2-1 many TRBD2 TRBV20-1 CSVKPLAGDILANEQFF TGCAGTGTCAAGCCCCTAGCGGGAGATATTTTAGCGAATGAGCAGTTCTTC
TRBJ1-1 many TRBD1 TRBV5-1 CASSFFPGQGNTEAFF TGCGCCAGCAGCTTCTTCCCGGGACAGGGGAACACTGAAGCTTTCTTT
TRBJ1-5 many NA TRBV6-2/TRBV6-3 CASSFFSGGGNQPQHF TGTGCCAGCAGTTTCTTCAGCGGAGGAGGCAATCAGCCCCAGCATTTT
TRBJ2-3 many NA TRBV5-1 CASSLVPSPDTQYF TGCGCCAGCAGCTTGGTCCCTTCCCCAGATACGCAGTATTTT
TRBJ2-7 many NA TRBV6-6 CASVGPYEQYF TGTGCCAGCGTAGGACCCTACGAGCAGTACTTC
TRBJ2-3 many NA TRBV2 CASQRVYTDTQYF TGTGCCAGCCAAAGGGTTTACACAGATACGCAGTATTTT
TRBJ1-1 many NA TRBV29-1 CSALPAGRTEAFF TGCAGCGCCCTCCCGGCAGGGCGGACTGAAGCTTTCTTT
TRBJ1-5 many NA TRBV20-1 CSARSGGAWSNQPQHF TGCAGTGCTAGATCTGGGGGCGCTTGGAGCAATCAGCCCCAGCATTTT
TRBJ2-7 many NA TRBV14 CASSQAQDKQYF TGTGCCAGCAGCCAAGCTCAGGACAAGCAGTACTTC
TRBJ2-7 many TRBD2 TRBV20-1 CSAGPIGSGSYEQYF TGCAGTGCTGGGCCTATAGGTAGCGGGAGTTACGAGCAGTACTTC
TRBJ1-2 NA NA TRBV4-1 CASSPGGELGYTF TGCGCCAGCAGCCCCGGTGGCGAGTTAGGCTACACCTTC
TRBJ2-5 many TRBD1 TRBV20-1 CSASPGQGPQETQYF TGCAGTGCTAGCCCGGGACAGGGCCCCCAAGAGACCCAGTACTTC
TRBJ1-6 many NA TRBV27 CASSLYWGIRHSPLHF TGTGCCAGCAGTTTATATTGGGGGATTAGGCATTCACCCCTCCACTTT
TRBJ2-7 many TRBD1 TRBV27 CASSLGRGYSYEQYF TGTGCCAGCAGTTTAGGCAGGGGGTATTCCTACGAGCAGTACTTC
TRBJ1-6 many TRBD1 TRBV7-2 CASSSGQLNSPLHF TGTGCCAGCAGCTCGGGACAGCTAAATTCACCCCTCCACTTT
TRBJ2-1 many TRBD1 TRBV4-2 CASSQYPKEDRDNEQFF TGTGCCAGCAGCCAATACCCCAAAGAGGACAGGGACAATGAGCAGTTCTTC
TRBJ1-5 many NA TRBV6-2/TRBV6-3 CASSYTAGSNQPQHF TGTGCCAGCAGTTACACGGCAGGGAGCAATCAGCCCCAGCATTTT
TRBJ2-7 few TRBD1 TRBV12-3/TRBV12-4 CASSYFGTGFPEQYF TGTGCCAGCAGTTACTTCGGGACAGGGTTTCCCGAGCAGTACTTC
TRBJ2-2 many NA TRBV29-1 CSVVRQLTGELFF TGCAGCGTTGTTAGACAGCTTACCGGGGAGCTGTTTTTT
TRBJ1-5 many NA TRBV25-1 CASSDGAVNQPQHF TGTGCCAGCAGTGATGGGGCAGTTAATCAGCCCCAGCATTTT
TRBJ2-3 many NA TRBV12-3/TRBV12-4 CASSQQQDTDTQYF TGTGCCAGCAGTCAACAGCAGGACACAGATACGCAGTATTTT
TRBJ2-5 NA TRBD1 TRBV18 CASSPRQTGEETQYF TGTGCCAGCTCACCACGACAGACAGGGGAGGAGACCCAGTACTTC
TRBJ1-2 many TRBD1 TRBV30 CAWSRGQGYYGYTF TGTGCCTGGAGTAGAGGACAGGGGTACTATGGCTACACCTTC
TRBJ2-7 many TRBD1 TRBV6-1 CASSESLGQGEQYF TGTGCCAGCAGTGAAAGTTTGGGACAGGGTGAGCAGTACTTC
TRBJ1-2 many NA TRBV18 CASSPGGGAGYTF TGTGCCAGCTCACCGGGGGGAGGAGCTGGCTACACCTTC
TRBJ2-6 many NA TRBV12-3/TRBV12-4 CASSMRVEPGANVLTF TGTGCCAGCAGTATGCGGGTCGAGCCGGGGGCCAACGTCCTGACTTTC
TRBJ1-1 many TRBD1 TRBV10-3 CAISVAGGPTEAFF TGTGCCATCAGTGTCGCAGGGGGCCCAACTGAAGCTTTCTTT
TRBJ1-1 NA TRBD1 TRBV10-2 CASSDNSRTGFSNTEAFF TGCGCCAGCAGTGATAACTCCCGGACAGGGTTTTCGAACACTGAAGCTTTCTTT
TRBJ1-2 many NA TRBV9 CASAPGAGYGYTF TGTGCCAGCGCCCCGGGCGCTGGGTATGGCTACACCTTC
TRBJ2-1 many NA TRBV9 CASSGNREDAHNEQFF TGTGCCAGCAGCGGAAACAGGGAGGACGCGCACAATGAGCAGTTCTTC
TRBJ2-7 many NA TRBV7-2 CASSLGQPGTSLYEQYF TGTGCCAGCAGCTTAGGACAGCCCGGGACTTCCCTCTACGAGCAGTACTTC